This section outlines one T cell receptor beta chain sequence together with its context. This entry comes from a study of blood T cell repertoires in COVID-19. About the study: Whether acute or convalescent, the COVID-19 samples came from the United States, Italy and Spain. T cells, B-cell-depleted T cells, or PBMCs provided the cDNA or gDNA that served as material.

Germline values: CDR1 SGHRS, CDR2 YFSETQ. The V and J ends lost 1 base and 2 bases, in that order; junction bases with no gene match: 3. This CDR3 has 15 amino acids. Patients at the Seattle site were enrolled during active infection and followed longitudinally. Measured with immunoSEQ multiplex PCR; TCRdb has only the in-frame clones, and not every one. Here the sample spans hundreds of thousands of clones, roughly 90% being singletons. Sequenced input: peripheral blood. This TCR was recovered from a woman younger than 45 with COVID-19, enrolled during active disease. The rearrangement joins TRBV5-1 to TRBJ2-5, with TRBD2 matching 9 bases. Here the CDR3 DNA reads TGCGCCAGCAGCTTGCTGACTAGCGGTCAAGAGACCCAGTACTTC. It is translated as CASSLLTSGQETQYF.